The next 31 T cell receptor beta chains were all read from a single sample in a study of response to subunit inactivated influenza vaccine. TCRdb itself ran the RT-PCR reads through MiXCR, one entry per CDR3 protein. The sample lists under 800,000 distinct CDR3 sequences, over 11% occurring once. The source material was PBMCs from blood, sampled around 15 days before vaccination. The receptors here all came from a man in his forties or fifties who received an inactivated influenza vaccine.

This clonotype was observed a handful of times. The V gene is TRBV4-3, the J gene TRBJ1-3; a weak D match, TRBD1 (5 bases). The ends were cut back, 0 bases at V and 2 bases at J, with 8 bases in the middle. Per germline, CDR1 LGHNA and CDR2 YSLEER. The CDR3 contains 15 residues. The chain's CDR3 is CASSQEGPAGNTIYF. The CDR3 region has the DNA TGCGCCAGCAGCCAAGAGGGGCCGGCTGGAAACACCATATATTTT.

This clonotype has a handful of counts. The rearrangement links TRBV12-3 or TRBV12-4 to TRBJ1-6, with D unresolved. The ends were cut back, 1 base at V and 9 bases at J, with 7 bases in the middle. This CDR3 spans 13 amino acids. The CDR3 nucleotides are TGTGCCAGCAGTTTAGGGGATGGTTCACCCCTCCACTTT. It codes for CASSLGDGSPLHF.

The rearrangement joins TRBV20-1 to TRBJ2-7; TRBD2 aligns across 13 bases. V trimming: 6 bases; J trimming: 7 bases; junction bases outside the gene matches: 9. Germline V gives CDR1 DFQATT, CDR2 SNEGSKA (reference sequence). This CDR3 has 14 amino acids. The CDR3 DNA follows: TGCAGTGCCTGGACTAGCGGGAGTATCGGGGAGCAGTACTTC. This codes for CSAWTSGSIGEQYF.

At least ten counts were recorded for this clonotype. The chain employs TRBV4-2 and TRBJ2-5; 12 nucleotides agree with TRBD2. Per the germline V gene, CDR1 is LGHNA and CDR2 is YNFKEQ. V lost 4 bases to trimming and J lost 4 bases; unmatched junction nucleotides: 4. This CDR3 region has 15 residues. The CDR3 region has the DNA TGTGCCAGCAGCCTGAGACTAGCGGGGGTAGAGACCCAGTACTTC. Protein sequence: CASSLRLAGVETQYF.

In its sample, this clonotype was seen many times. This chain uses TRBV7-6 with TRBJ2-7; D call uncertain. The CDR3 contains 13 residues. The germline CDR1 and CDR2 sequences are SGHVS and FNYEAQ. V was clipped by 1 base and J by 3 bases, with 7 bases between them. CDR3 in DNA: TGTGCCAGCAGCTTAGGGTTGGGCTACGAGCAGTACTTC. This gives the protein CASSLGLGYEQYF. Together with reference TRBV7-6 and TRBJ2-7, the CDR3 gives the full variable domain: GAGVSQSPRYKVTKRGQDVALRCDPISGHVSLYWYRQALGQGPEFLTYFNYEAQQDKSGLPNDRFSAERPEGSISTLTIQRTEQRDSAMYRCASSLGLGYEQYFGPGTRLTVT.

This clonotype was seen more than once but under ten times. The genes are TRBV9 and TRBJ2-7; D possibly matches TRBD1 or TRBD2 (5 bases each). V gave up 4 bases and J gave up 3 bases, with 23 bases separating them. Per germline, CDR1 SGDLS and CDR2 YYNGEE. The CDR3 contains 17 residues. The CDR3 loop reads CASSPRGPGGLLYEQYF. CDR3 nucleotides: TGTGCCAGCAGCCCAAGGGGTCCAGGAGGCCTCCTCTACGAGCAGTACTTC.

On this clonotype itself: At one end the junction does not follow the germline gene, possibly because of a read error. This chain connects TRBV9 to TRBJ2-3; TRBD1 agrees at 8 bases. Germline loops: CDR1 SGDLS, CDR2 YYNGEE. This CDR3 has 16 amino acids. CDR3 residues: CAISTPRTGQGDTQYF. The CDR3 coding sequence is TGTGCCATCAGCACCCCCCGGACAGGGCAGGGAGATACGCAGTATTTT. Combining the CDR3 with reference TRBV9 and TRBJ2-3 gives the whole variable domain DSGVTQTPKHLITATGQRVTLRCSPRSGDLSVYWYQQSLDQGLQFLIQYYNGEERAKGNILERFSAQQFPDLHSELNLSSLELGDSALYFCAISTPRTGQGDTQYFGPGTRLTVL.

The chain uses TRBV20-1 and TRBJ2-1; TRBD2 might be the D (6 bases). V dropped 3 bases and J dropped 0 bases, with 9 bases sitting between them. The CDR3 consists of 14 residues. CDR1 is DFQATT and CDR2 is SNEGSKA in the germline V gene (reference sequence). DNA of the CDR3: TGCAGTGCTAGTGCGGGGCCCTCCTACAATGAGCAGTTCTTC. Protein product: CSASAGPSYNEQFF.

The rearrangement joins TRBV29-1 to TRBJ2-3, with 10 bases that match TRBD1. The CDR3 contains 14 residues. Germline V CDR1 and CDR2: SQVTM, ANQGSEA. After removal of 4 bases from V and 0 bases from J, the junction contained 1 base not matched to a gene. This chain's CDR3 is CSVGTGGSTDTQYF. CDR3 nucleotides: TGCAGCGTTGGGACAGGGGGAAGCACAGATACGCAGTATTTT.

This clonotype has just a few counts. The V call is TRBV6-5, the J call TRBJ2-5; tentatively, D is TRBD2 (5 bases). CDR1 MNHEY and CDR2 SVGAGI come from the germline V gene. Trimming pared 0 bases from V and 3 bases from J, leaving 14 bases between. The CDR3 runs 16 residues. CDR3 protein: CASSYSNLKRKETQYF. CDR3 sequence (DNA): TGTGCCAGCAGTTACTCGAATTTGAAGCGGAAAGAGACCCAGTACTTC.

This clonotype came up many times. The chain employs TRBV4-3 and TRBJ2-5, with D unresolved. The CDR3 totals 15 residues. V lost 0 bases, J lost 5 bases, and 13 bases lay in between. From germline, CDR1 is LGHNA and CDR2 YSLEER. The CDR3 sequence: CASSQDPISSETQYF. The DNA of the CDR3 is TGCGCCAGCAGCCAAGATCCTATTAGTTCGGAGACCCAGTACTTC.

The rearrangement joins TRBV20-1 to TRBJ2-3; D is possibly TRBD2 (7 bases). CDR3 length equals 18 residues. V was pared by 3 bases and J by 2 bases, with 24 bases between. CDR1 is DFQATT, CDR2 SNEGSKA, per germline (reference sequence). In nucleotides, the CDR3 is TGCAGTGCTAGTTCTGGGGGGGGCGGTAGCGCCTACACAGATACGCAGTATTTT. It codes for CSASSGGGGSAYTDTQYF.

The sample holds one count of this clonotype. The V gene is TRBV12-3 or TRBV12-4, the J gene TRBJ1-5, with TRBD1 identical over 8 bases. CDR3 size: 15 residues. The trim removed 5 bases at V and 4 bases at J, leaving 7 bases unmatched. CDR3 residues: CASSMEGQANQPQHF. CDR3 bases: TGTGCCAGCAGTATGGAGGGACAGGCTAATCAGCCCCAGCATTTT.

At least ten counts were recorded for this clonotype. The chain carries TRBV6-5 and TRBJ1-1, with a weak D call TRBD1 (6 bases). V lost 2 bases, J lost 3 bases, and 13 bases lay in between. Looked up from germline, CDR1 is MNHEY and CDR2 is SVGAGI. The CDR3 covers 15 residues. The CDR3 DNA reads TGTGCCAGCAGTTACATTACAGGGAGGGACACTGAAGCTTTCTTT. It translates to CASSYITGRDTEAFF.

This clonotype was recorded a few times. CDR3 bases: TGTGCCAGCAGTTCCCGAGGGCAGAGACCCTACGAGCAGTACTTC. It encodes CASSSRGQRPYEQYF. The chain combines TRBV28 with TRBJ2-7; weak D call: TRBD2 (5 bases). V was cut by 4 bases and J by 2 bases, with 15 bases left in between. The germline V gene encodes CDR1 MDHEN and CDR2 SYDVKM. The CDR3 loop spans 15 amino acids.

V gene TRBV28 combines with J gene TRBJ2-7; 12 positions match TRBD1. Per germline, CDR1 MDHEN and CDR2 SYDVKM. This CDR3 comprises 15 residues. V lost 7 bases, J lost 4 bases, and 8 bases stayed unmatched. DNA for the CDR3: TGTGCCAGCAACCGGGGACAGGGGGCTTCTTACGAGCAGTACTTC. Its translation: CASNRGQGASYEQYF.

This clonotype was seen ten or more times. The chain carries TRBV7-2 and TRBJ1-3; D call uncertain. The CDR3 spans 16 residues. Germline loops: CDR1 SGHTA, CDR2 FQGNSA. The V and J ends lost 5 bases and 6 bases respectively, with 20 bases between them. This CDR3 reads CASSLVPGNPPNTIYF. As DNA, the CDR3 is TGTGCCAGCAGCCTAGTCCCCGGGAACCCGCCAAACACCATATATTTT.

The J gene is TRBJ2-3, the V gene TRBV27; D not certain. Germline loops: CDR1 MNHEY, CDR2 SMNVEV (reference sequence). This CDR3 has 14 residues. The germline V and J ends were trimmed by 1 base and 3 bases, with 8 bases remaining between them. The CDR3 DNA follows: TGTGCCAGCAGTTTATTGAGAAGAACAGATACGCAGTATTTT. This gives the protein CASSLLRRTDTQYF.

This clonotype appeared a few times. J is TRBJ1-2 and V is TRBV12-3 or TRBV12-4; D is possibly TRBD1 (6 bases). V lost 7 bases, J lost 5 bases, and 23 bases lay in between. The CDR3 runs 16 residues. This CDR3 reads CASKISGARGHYGYTF. The DNA of the CDR3 is TGTGCCAGCAAAATCTCAGGGGCGCGCGGGCATTATGGCTACACCTTC.

In its sample, this clonotype was seen a few times. Its ends do not fully match the called genes, so a read error is possible. The chain is built from TRBV20-1 and TRBJ1-1; D perhaps matches TRBD1 (6 bases). This CDR3 spans 12 amino acids. From germline, CDR1 is DFQATT and CDR2 SNEGSKA (reference sequence). The CDR3 DNA sequence: TGCAGTGCCCTCTTTCAGGGGACTGAAGCCTTCTTT. Translating it yields CSALFQGTEAFF.

This chain links TRBV6-5 with TRBJ2-5, with TRBD2 matching 15 bases. Germline V gives CDR1 MNHEY, CDR2 SVGAGI. This CDR3 comprises 19 residues. V was pared by 1 base and J by 0 bases, with 6 bases of the junction left unmatched. The CDR3 bases are TGTGCCAGCAGTTACTTGTGGACTAGCGGGGGGGAGTACCAAGAGACCCAGTACTTC. Protein product: CASSYLWTSGGEYQETQYF.

This clonotype was observed a handful of times. The rearrangement uses TRBV5-1 and TRBJ1-3; 7 bases match TRBD1. The germline V gene has CDR1 SGHRS and CDR2 YFSETQ. The CDR3 runs to 15 residues. With 4 bases clipped from V and 3 bases from J, the junction kept 7 bases outside the gene matches. The CDR3 sequence: CASSAGGQVGNTIYF. The CDR3 DNA reads TGCGCCAGCAGCGCAGGAGGACAGGTTGGAAACACCATATATTTT.

V usage is TRBV5-4 and J usage is TRBJ2-1, with a weak D call TRBD1 (5 bases). The CDR3 loop spans 15 amino acids. Per the germline V gene, CDR1 is SGHNT and CDR2 is YYREEE (reference sequence). V lost 4 bases and J 2 bases, leaving 13 bases between the germline ends. This chain's CDR3 is CASSPGWGPYNEQFF. CDR3 nucleotides: TGTGCCAGCAGCCCCGGGTGGGGCCCCTACAATGAGCAGTTCTTC.

This sequence joins TRBV7-6 and TRBJ2-2, with D perhaps given as TRBD1 or TRBD2 (5 bases each). The CDR3 extends over 15 amino acids. Looked up from germline, CDR1 is SGHVS and CDR2 is FNYEAQ. The ends were cut back, 4 bases at V and 7 bases at J, with 16 bases in the middle. CDR3 nucleotides: TGTGCCAGCAGCTCAATCAGGGAGTCCAGCGGGGAGCTGTTTTTT. Protein product: CASSSIRESSGELFF. Full variable domain (rest looked up from reference TRBV7-6 and TRBJ2-2): GAGVSQSPRYKVTKRGQDVALRCDPISGHVSLYWYRQALGQGPEFLTYFNYEAQQDKSGLPNDRFSAERPEGSISTLTIQRTEQRDSAMYRCASSSIRESSGELFFGEGSRLTVL.

This clonotype has just a few counts. The chain carries TRBV20-1 and TRBJ1-2; weak D call: TRBD1 (6 bases). V lost 3 bases to trimming and J lost 7 bases, with 12 bases between them. Germline V gene data show CDR1 as DFQATT and CDR2 as SNEGSKA (reference sequence). The CDR3 covers 12 residues. The CDR3 sequence: CSARDSGVGYTF. The CDR3 DNA is TGCAGTGCTAGGGATTCAGGGGTTGGCTACACCTTC.

This clonotype was picked up a small number of times. The chain couples TRBV6-2 or TRBV6-3 to TRBJ2-1, with 12 bases aligning to TRBD1. The V gene's germline CDR1 is MNHEY and CDR2 SVGEGT. The CDR3 covers 16 residues. Trimming cost V 2 bases and J 6 bases; bases outside gene matches: 5. Here the CDR3 reads CASSYRGQGAGNEQFF. The DNA for the CDR3 is TGTGCCAGCAGTTACAGGGGACAGGGGGCGGGCAATGAGCAGTTCTTC.

This clonotype was seen a handful of times. The chain joins TRBV25-1 to TRBJ2-5; D uncertain. This CDR3 contains 14 residues. The V gene's germline CDR1 is MGHDK and CDR2 SYGVNS. Trimming pared 0 bases from V and 8 bases from J, leaving 13 bases between. The CDR3 loop reads CASSEYRAAGTQYF. In nucleotides, the CDR3 is TGTGCCAGCAGTGAATATCGAGCTGCTGGTACCCAGTACTTC.

The chain employs TRBV4-3 and TRBJ1-2, with no clear D. Germline V gene sequence: CDR1 LGHNA, CDR2 YSLEER. The V and J ends lost 0 bases and 2 bases respectively, with 10 bases between them. The CDR3 runs to 15 residues. CDR3 sequence (DNA): TGCGCCAGCAGCCAAGATTTACACGGCAACTATGGCTACACCTTC. This translates into CASSQDLHGNYGYTF.

The chain carries TRBV6-1 and TRBJ1-1; TRBD1 aligns across 8 bases. There are 16 residues in the CDR3. J lost 1 base, V lost 5 bases, and 9 bases had no gene match. In germline, CDR1 is MNHNS, CDR2 SASEGT. This chain's CDR3 is CASSLTRGQGNTEAFF. The CDR3, as DNA: TGTGCCAGCAGTCTGACCAGGGGGCAGGGGAACACTGAAGCTTTCTTT.

In this sample, this clonotype turned up once. V and J are TRBV7-8 and TRBJ2-2, with TRBD2 as a possible D gene (6 bases). The V gene lost 2 bases and the J gene lost 2 bases, with 21 bases spanning the gap. In germline, CDR1 is SGHVS, CDR2 FQNEAQ. The CDR3 has 19 residues. In DNA, the CDR3 is TGTGCCAGCAGCTTAAATTTACCGCAAAGGGGAGGTAACACCGGGGAGCTGTTTTTT. Translation: CASSLNLPQRGGNTGELFF.

The CDR3 sequence: CASSFAGTGGNQPQHF. The DNA of the CDR3 is TGTGCCAGCAGTTTCGCCGGGACAGGGGGCAATCAGCCCCAGCATTTT. The V call is TRBV12-3 or TRBV12-4, the J call TRBJ1-5; TRBD1 matches at 10 bases. After removal of 3 bases from V and 2 bases from J, the junction contained 4 bases not matched to a gene. CDR3 length equals 16 residues.